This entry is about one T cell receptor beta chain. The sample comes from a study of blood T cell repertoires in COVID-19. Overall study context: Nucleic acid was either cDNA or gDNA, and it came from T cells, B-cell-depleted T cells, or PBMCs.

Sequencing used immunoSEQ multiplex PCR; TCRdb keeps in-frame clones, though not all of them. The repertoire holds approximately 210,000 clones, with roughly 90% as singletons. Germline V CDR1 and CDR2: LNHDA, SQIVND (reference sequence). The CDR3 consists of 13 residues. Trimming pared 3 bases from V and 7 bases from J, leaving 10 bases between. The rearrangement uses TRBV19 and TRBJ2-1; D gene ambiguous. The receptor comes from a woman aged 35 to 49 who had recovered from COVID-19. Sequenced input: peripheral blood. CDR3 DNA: TGTGCCAGTAGTATTGGTATTCGGAATGAGCAGTTCTTC. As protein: CASSIGIRNEQFF.